These T cell receptor beta chains were read from a single sample in a study of neoadjuvant anti-PD-1 for oral cavity cancer. Profiled with immunoSEQ multiplex PCR; TCRdb holds only in-frame clones, not every one. The sample lists 75,000 or so clones, under 85% occurring once. The sequenced sample was PBMCs, obtained before nivolumab (anti-PD-1) treatment. These receptors were taken from a person aged 35-80 years with oral cavity squamous cell carcinoma. The conserved cysteine and the conserved F or W are not part of the CDR3 here.

V: TRBV9; J: TRBJ2-2; CDR3: ASSVGLAGGPVTGELF
V: TRBV9; J: TRBJ2-7; CDR3: ASSAGSTNEQY
V: TRBV27; J: TRBJ2-7; CDR3: ASSLSYEQY
V: TRBV2; J: TRBJ1-3; CDR3: ASSEAWRDKGNTIY
V: TRBV9; J: TRBJ2-7; CDR3: ASSVELAGPQGEQY
V: TRBV5-6; J: TRBJ2-7; CDR3: ASSQTDYEQY
V: TRBV7-9; J: TRBJ2-7; CDR3: ASSQEGGPTYEQY
V: TRBV5-4; J: TRBJ1-3; CDR3: ASSLGVGAGNTIY
V: TRBV6-5; J: NA; CDR3: ASSRLGKYEQY
V: TRBV30; J: TRBJ2-3; CDR3: AWSRIVGSDTQY
V: TRBV6-1; J: TRBJ1-2; CDR3: ASSEGGTNYGYT
V: TRBV15; J: TRBJ1-2; CDR3: ATRGDYAPGRRYGYT
V: TRBV6-6; J: TRBJ1-5; CDR3: ASSYTAGVSNQPQH
V: TRBV2; J: TRBJ2-2; CDR3: ASSLTANTGELF
V: TRBV27; J: TRBJ2-7; CDR3: ASSLGRDHYEQY